The 15 T cell receptor beta chains presented below share a single source sample, sequenced in a study of shared clonotypes between healthy human individuals (dated by TCRdb to about 2020). Library preparation employed the immunoSEQ multiplex PCR assay. This is the immuneACCESS table as TCRdb keeps it, with only in-frame sequences that have V and J called. A part of the clones is gone; compared with another copy, unresolved V genes explain less than half, and the rest is unexplained. The sample data list nearly 1 million clones, and about three quarters of these were observed just once. The biggest ten clones account for about 1.5% of the sample. Sequences were obtained from memory CD4+ T cells sorted from blood. Reading the label with the study, this specimen's cell subset or site is: CD45RA-negative fraction. The receptors here all came from a man aged 18 to 29 in good health.

The chain's CDR3 is CASSRIPPGQNTEAFF. The CDR3 bases are TGTGCCAGCAGCCGGATCCCTCCGGGGCAAAACACTGAAGCTTTCTTT. The chain is built from TRBV7-9 and TRBJ1-1; possibly TRBD1 for D (5 bases). This CDR3 has 16 residues. CDR1 SEHNR and CDR2 FQNEAQ come from the germline V gene (reference sequence). Trimming left V 5 bases short and J 2 bases short, with 18 bases between. Using reference TRBV7-9 and TRBJ1-1 for the parts outside the CDR3, the full variable domain is DTGVSQNPRHKITKRGQNVTFRCDPISEHNRLYWYRQTLGQGPEFLTYFQNEAQLEKSRLLSDRFSAERPKGSFSTLEIQRTEQGDSAMYLCASSRIPPGQNTEAFFGQGTRLTVV.

This chain uses TRBV30 with TRBJ2-1; 8 nucleotides line up with TRBD2. Germline assignment: CDR1 GTSNPN and CDR2 SVGIG (reference sequence). The CDR3 loop spans 15 amino acids. With 2 bases clipped from V and 0 bases from J, the junction kept 3 bases outside the gene matches. The CDR3 DNA follows: TGTGCCTGGAGTACCGGGACTAGCTCCTACAATGAGCAGTTCTTC. It encodes CAWSTGTSSYNEQFF.

The chain employs TRBV27 and TRBJ2-5; no definite D call. The germline CDR1 and CDR2 sequences are MNHEY and SMNVEV (reference sequence). The CDR3 is made up of 14 amino acids. With 3 bases removed from V and 2 bases from J, the gap between germline ends came to 10 bases. This CDR3 reads CASSFAGAQETQYF. CDR3 DNA sequence: TGTGCCAGCAGTTTCGCTGGAGCACAAGAGACCCAGTACTTC.

Only one count was recorded for this clone. The chain has TRBV21-1 and TRBJ2-1; the D segment call TRBD2 is taken from the table without a DNA check. TRBV21-1 constitutes a pseudogene. The CDR3 is made up of 13 amino acids. The CDR3, as DNA: TGTGCCAGCAGCAAATTGGCTAGCGGTGAGCAGTTCTTC. Amino acids: CASSKLASGEQFF.

The V and J genes are TRBV7-2 and TRBJ2-3; no clear D. V shed 2 bases and J shed 5 bases, with 11 bases lying between them. The CDR3 is 14 amino acids. Germline V gene lookup returns CDR1 SGHTA and CDR2 FQGNSA. The CDR3 here is CASSLIGLVDTQYF. CDR3 DNA sequence: TGTGCCAGCAGCTTAATAGGGTTGGTAGATACGCAGTATTTT.

The CDR3 DNA sequence: TGTGCCAGCTCACCAGCTTGGGTTGAGATGGGGTCACCCCTCCACTTT. The encoded protein is CASSPAWVEMGSPLHF. The chain combines TRBV18 with TRBJ1-6; D unclear. This CDR3 spans 16 amino acids. Looked up from germline, CDR1 is KGHSH and CDR2 is LQKENI. Trimming cost V 2 bases and J 10 bases, with 18 bases left between them.

The chain combines TRBV11-1 with TRBJ2-2, with TRBD2 matching 7 bases. CDR1 and CDR2 (germline): SGHAT, FQDESV (reference sequence). The V and J ends lost 3 bases and 7 bases, in that order; junction bases with no gene match: 2. The CDR3 extends over 13 amino acids. CDR3 residues: CASSFSGGGELFF. Here the CDR3 DNA reads TGTGCCAGCAGCTTTTCGGGAGGCGGGGAGCTGTTTTTT.

The chain has TRBV5-1 and TRBJ1-2; 7 bases align to TRBD1. V shed 4 bases and J 7 bases; nucleotides not matched to a gene: 1. The CDR3 has 11 residues. Germline CDR1 reads SGHRS; CDR2 reads YFSETQ. CDR3 sequence: CASSRDSGYTF. CDR3 bases: TGCGCCAGCAGCCGGGACAGTGGCTACACCTTC.

V is TRBV30 and J is TRBJ2-1; 11 bases fit TRBD2. Germline V gene lookup returns CDR1 GTSNPN and CDR2 SVGIG (reference sequence). The CDR3 has 18 residues. The ends lost 5 bases at V and 0 bases at J; junction bases unmatched: 12. The CDR3, as DNA: TGTGCCTGGGGCTTCCTAGCGGGAGGCGGACTCTCCTACAATGAGCAGTTCTTC. Its protein is CAWGFLAGGGLSYNEQFF.

In the case of this clone: The same CDR3 arises from other DNA sequences in this sample as well. The chain uses TRBV9 and TRBJ2-3, with D uncertain. In germline, CDR1 is SGDLS, CDR2 YYNGEE. V gave up 0 bases and J gave up 3 bases, with 8 bases separating them. The CDR3 extends over 14 amino acids. CDR3 region: CASSVDGPTDTQYF. In DNA form, the CDR3 reads TGTGCCAGCAGCGTAGACGGGCCGACAGATACGCAGTATTTT. Combining the CDR3 with reference TRBV9 and TRBJ2-3 gives the whole variable domain DSGVTQTPKHLITATGQRVTLRCSPRSGDLSVYWYQQSLDQGLQFLIQYYNGEERAKGNILERFSAQQFPDLHSELNLSSLELGDSALYFCASSVDGPTDTQYFGPGTRLTVL.

This sequence joins TRBV6-5 and TRBJ2-1; tentatively, D is TRBD1 (6 bases). The CDR3 sequence is 15 residues long. V dropped 6 bases and J dropped 1 base, with 13 bases sitting between them. Germline CDR1 is MNHEY and CDR2 is SVGAGI. The CDR3 loop is CASRIRTDSYNEQFF. CDR3 DNA sequence: TGTGCCAGCAGGATTAGGACAGATTCCTACAATGAGCAGTTCTTC.

The rearrangement links TRBV18 to TRBJ1-1, with D possibly being TRBD1 (6 bases). The CDR3 has 15 residues. The germline V and J ends were trimmed by 3 bases and 8 bases, with 19 bases remaining between them. CDR1 and CDR2 from the germline V gene are KGHSH and LQKENI. DNA of the CDR3: TGTGCCAGCTCACCGCTGAGCGGGACAAATGTCGAAGCTTTCTTT. It codes for CASSPLSGTNVEAFF.

This chain links TRBV4-3 with TRBJ2-3; tentative D call: TRBD2 (5 bases). The V end lost 1 base, the J end lost 4 bases, and 12 bases lay between the germline ends. Germline V lookup: CDR1 LGHNA, CDR2 YSLEER. The CDR3 runs 15 residues. This chain's CDR3 is CASSQAGRGADTQYF. The CDR3 nucleotides are TGCGCCAGCAGCCAAGCGGGAAGAGGCGCAGATACGCAGTATTTT.

The chain recombines TRBV11-2 with TRBJ1-1; D uncertain. The V gene lost 5 bases and the J gene lost 0 bases, with 13 bases spanning the gap. Germline V gives CDR1 SGHAT, CDR2 FQNNGV. The length of the CDR3 is 15 residues. CDR3 amino acids: CASSPTDAMNTEAFF. CDR3 bases: TGTGCCAGCAGCCCGACGGACGCCATGAACACTGAAGCTTTCTTT.

The rearrangement joins TRBV9 to TRBJ1-4; maybe TRBD1 (6 bases). Per the germline V gene, CDR1 is SGDLS and CDR2 is YYNGEE. There are 16 residues in the CDR3. V was shortened by 0 bases and J by 5 bases, with 14 bases between the two germline ends. In DNA form, the CDR3 reads TGTGCCAGCAGCGTAGGCGCAGGGGCCCAAAATGAAAAACTGTTTTTT. As protein: CASSVGAGAQNEKLFF.